This TCR beta chain appears in the sequencing data of a study of shared clonotypes between healthy human individuals. Findings of the study overall: The researchers took only blood, and tissue repertoires probably look different.

The authors distributed each subset's genomic DNA evenly over several immunoSEQ plates. Assay: immunoSEQ multiplex PCR; the TCRdb copy retains only in-frame clones and omits some. The profile shows just over 2,000,000 clones, just under 95% of them singletons. Regarding this clone: Its antigen is currently unknown. Other DNA sequences of this sample code for an identical CDR3.

Only CD45RO-negative cells positively selected for CCR7 counted as naive CD8 cells, so terminally differentiated effector memory CD45RA+ cells were excluded. Germline V gene data show CDR1 as GTSNPN and CDR2 as SVGIG (reference sequence). The CDR3 is made up of 12 amino acids. With 5 bases removed from V and 1 base from J, the gap between germline ends came to 8 bases. Sample: naive CD8+ T cells sorted from blood. This clonotype was sampled from a man aged 18 to 29 in good health. The V gene is TRBV30, the J gene TRBJ1-1; D is ambiguous. As DNA, the CDR3 is TGTGCCTGGTCCGAGGGGAACACTGAAGCTTTCTTT. Protein: CAWSEGNTEAFF.